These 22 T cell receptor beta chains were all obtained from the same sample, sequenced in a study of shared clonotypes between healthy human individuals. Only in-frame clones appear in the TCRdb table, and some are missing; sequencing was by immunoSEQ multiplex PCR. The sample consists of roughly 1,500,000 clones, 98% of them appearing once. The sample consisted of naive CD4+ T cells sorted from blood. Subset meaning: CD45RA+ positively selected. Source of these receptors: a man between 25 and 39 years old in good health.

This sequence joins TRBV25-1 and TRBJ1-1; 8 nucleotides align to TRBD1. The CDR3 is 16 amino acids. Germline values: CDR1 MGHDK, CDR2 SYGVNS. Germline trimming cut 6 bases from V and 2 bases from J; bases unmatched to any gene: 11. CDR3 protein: CASRDRGGHGNTEAFF. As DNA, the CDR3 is TGTGCCAGCAGAGACAGGGGAGGGCATGGCAACACTGAAGCTTTCTTT.

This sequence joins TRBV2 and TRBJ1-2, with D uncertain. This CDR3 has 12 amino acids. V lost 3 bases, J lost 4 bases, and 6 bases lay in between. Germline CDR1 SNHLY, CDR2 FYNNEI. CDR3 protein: CASSEFSYGYTF. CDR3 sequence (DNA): TGTGCCAGCAGTGAGTTTTCCTATGGCTACACCTTC.

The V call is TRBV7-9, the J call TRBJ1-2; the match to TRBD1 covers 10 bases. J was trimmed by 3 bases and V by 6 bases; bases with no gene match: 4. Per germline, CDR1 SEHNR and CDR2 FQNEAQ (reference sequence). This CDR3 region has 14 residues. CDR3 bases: TGTGCCAGCAGGCCGACAGGGGGCGACTATGGCTACACCTTC. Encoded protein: CASRPTGGDYGYTF.

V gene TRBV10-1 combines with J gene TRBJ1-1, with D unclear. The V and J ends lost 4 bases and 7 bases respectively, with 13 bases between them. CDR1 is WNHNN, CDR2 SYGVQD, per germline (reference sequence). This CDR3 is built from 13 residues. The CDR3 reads CASSVRGMGEAFF. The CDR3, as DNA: TGCGCCAGCAGTGTGCGGGGAATGGGTGAAGCTTTCTTT.

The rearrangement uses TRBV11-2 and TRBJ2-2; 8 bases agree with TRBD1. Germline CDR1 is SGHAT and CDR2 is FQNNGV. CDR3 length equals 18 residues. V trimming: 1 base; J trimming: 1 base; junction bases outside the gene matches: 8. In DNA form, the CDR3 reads TGTGCCAGCAGCTTAGGGCGGTGGGACAGGATGAACACCGGGGAGCTGTTTTTT. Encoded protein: CASSLGRWDRMNTGELFF.

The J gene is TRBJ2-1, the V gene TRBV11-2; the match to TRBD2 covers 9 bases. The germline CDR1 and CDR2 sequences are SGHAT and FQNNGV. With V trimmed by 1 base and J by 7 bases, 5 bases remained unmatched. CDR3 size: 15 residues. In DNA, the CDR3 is TGTGCCAGCAGCTTAGCGGCTAGCGGGATGAATGAGCAGTTCTTC. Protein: CASSLAASGMNEQFF.

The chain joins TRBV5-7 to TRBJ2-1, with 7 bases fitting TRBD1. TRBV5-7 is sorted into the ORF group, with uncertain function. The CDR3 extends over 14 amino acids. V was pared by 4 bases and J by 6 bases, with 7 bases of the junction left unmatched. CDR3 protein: CASSLTGDGNEQFF. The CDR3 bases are TGTGCCAGCAGCCTTACAGGGGATGGCAATGAGCAGTTCTTC.

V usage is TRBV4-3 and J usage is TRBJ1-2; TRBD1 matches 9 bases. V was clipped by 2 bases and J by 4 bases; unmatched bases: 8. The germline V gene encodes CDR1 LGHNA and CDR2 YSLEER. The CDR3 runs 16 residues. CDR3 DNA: TGCGCCAGCAGCCAAACCCCGGGACAGGGAAGCTATGGCTACACCTTC. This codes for CASSQTPGQGSYGYTF.

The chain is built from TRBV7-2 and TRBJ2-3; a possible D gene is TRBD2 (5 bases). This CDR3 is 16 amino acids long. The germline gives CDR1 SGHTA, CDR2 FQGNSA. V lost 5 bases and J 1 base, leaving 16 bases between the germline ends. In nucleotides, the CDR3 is TGTGCCAGCAGCCTCCGGAACGGGGTTCGCACAGATACGCAGTATTTT. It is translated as CASSLRNGVRTDTQYF.

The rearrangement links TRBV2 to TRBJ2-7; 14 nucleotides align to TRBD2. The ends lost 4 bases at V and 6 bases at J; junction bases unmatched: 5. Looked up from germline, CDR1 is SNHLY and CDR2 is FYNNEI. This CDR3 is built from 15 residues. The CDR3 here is CASSGGLAGVPEQYF. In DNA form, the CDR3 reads TGTGCCAGCAGTGGGGGACTAGCGGGAGTGCCCGAGCAGTACTTC.

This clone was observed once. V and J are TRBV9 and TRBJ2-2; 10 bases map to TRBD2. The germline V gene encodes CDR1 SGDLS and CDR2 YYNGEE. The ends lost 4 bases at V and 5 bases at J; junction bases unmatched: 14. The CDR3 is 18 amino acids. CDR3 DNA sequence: TGTGCCAGCAGCCCTTGGACTAGCGGAGACCTGAGAACCGGGGAGCTGTTTTTT. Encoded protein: CASSPWTSGDLRTGELFF.

The CDR3 sequence: CASSAQSSGGALEQFF. The CDR3, as DNA: TGTGCCAGCAGCGCCCAATCTAGCGGGGGGGCCTTGGAGCAGTTCTTC. The rearrangement uses TRBV7-2 and TRBJ2-1, with 12 bases aligning to TRBD2. The V gene end was trimmed by 5 bases and the J gene end by 10 bases; junction bases not matched to a gene: 12. CDR1 and CDR2 (germline): SGHTA, FQGNSA. The CDR3 sequence is 16 residues long.

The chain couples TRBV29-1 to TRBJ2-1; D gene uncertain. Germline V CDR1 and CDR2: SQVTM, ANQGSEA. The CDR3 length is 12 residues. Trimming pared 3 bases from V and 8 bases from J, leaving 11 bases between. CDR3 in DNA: TGCAGCGTTGATAGAGGTGGCGATGAGCAGTTCTTC. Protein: CSVDRGGDEQFF.

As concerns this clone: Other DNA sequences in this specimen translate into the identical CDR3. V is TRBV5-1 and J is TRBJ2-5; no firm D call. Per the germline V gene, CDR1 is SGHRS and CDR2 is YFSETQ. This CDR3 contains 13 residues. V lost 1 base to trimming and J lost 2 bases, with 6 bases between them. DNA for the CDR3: TGCGCCAGCAGCTTGATTCCACAAGAGACCCAGTACTTC. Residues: CASSLIPQETQYF.

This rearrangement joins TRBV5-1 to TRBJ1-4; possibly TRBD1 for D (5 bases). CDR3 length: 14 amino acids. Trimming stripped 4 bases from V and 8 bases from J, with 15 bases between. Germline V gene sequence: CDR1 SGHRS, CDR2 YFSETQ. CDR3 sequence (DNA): TGCGCCAGCAGCGGGGGGGAAATCGGCGAAAAACTGTTTTTT. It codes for CASSGGEIGEKLFF. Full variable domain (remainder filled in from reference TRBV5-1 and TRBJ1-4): KAGVTQTPRYLIKTRGQQVTLSCSPISGHRSVSWYQQTPGQGLQFLFEYFSETQRNKGNFPGRFSGRQFSNSRSEMNVSTLELGDSALYLCASSGGEIGEKLFFGSGTQLSVL.

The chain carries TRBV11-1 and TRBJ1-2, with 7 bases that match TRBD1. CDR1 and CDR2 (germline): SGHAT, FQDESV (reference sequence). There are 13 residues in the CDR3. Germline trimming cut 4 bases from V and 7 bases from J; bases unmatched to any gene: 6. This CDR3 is CASSSETGLGYTF. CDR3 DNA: TGTGCCAGCAGCTCAGAGACAGGGCTTGGCTACACCTTC.

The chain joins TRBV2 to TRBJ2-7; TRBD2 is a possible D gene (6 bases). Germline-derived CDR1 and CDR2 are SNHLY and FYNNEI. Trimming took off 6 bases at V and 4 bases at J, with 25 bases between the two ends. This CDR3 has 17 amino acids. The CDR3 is CASRAGMKRANGYEQYF. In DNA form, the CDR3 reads TGTGCCAGCAGGGCGGGGATGAAGCGCGCAAACGGTTACGAGCAGTACTTC. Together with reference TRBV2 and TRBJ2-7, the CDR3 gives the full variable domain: EPEVTQTPSHQVTQMGQEVILRCVPISNHLYFYWYRQILGQKVEFLVSFYNNEISEKSEIFDDQFSVERPDGSNFTLKIRSTKLEDSAMYFCASRAGMKRANGYEQYFGPGTRLTVT.

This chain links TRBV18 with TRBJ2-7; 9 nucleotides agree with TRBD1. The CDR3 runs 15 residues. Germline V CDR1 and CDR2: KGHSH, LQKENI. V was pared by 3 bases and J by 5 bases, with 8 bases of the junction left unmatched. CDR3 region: CASSPGGQGPHEQYF. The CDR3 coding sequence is TGTGCCAGCTCACCGGGGGGACAGGGCCCCCACGAGCAGTACTTC.

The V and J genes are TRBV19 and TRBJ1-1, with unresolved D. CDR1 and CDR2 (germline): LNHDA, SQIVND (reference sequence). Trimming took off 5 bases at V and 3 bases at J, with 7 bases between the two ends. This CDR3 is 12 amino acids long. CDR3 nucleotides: TGTGCCAGTAGTGAACATGACACTGAAGCTTTCTTT. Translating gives CASSEHDTEAFF.

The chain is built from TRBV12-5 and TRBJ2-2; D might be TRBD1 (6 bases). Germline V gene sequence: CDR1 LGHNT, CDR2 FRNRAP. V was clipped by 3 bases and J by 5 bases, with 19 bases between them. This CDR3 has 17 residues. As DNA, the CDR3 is TGTGCTAGTGGTTTCTTCAAGACAGGTACAGGGACCGGGGAGCTGTTTTTT. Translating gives CASGFFKTGTGTGELFF. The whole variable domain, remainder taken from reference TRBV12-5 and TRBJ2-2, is DARVTQTPRHKVTEMGQEVTMRCQPILGHNTVFWYRQTMMQGLELLAYFRNRAPLDDSGMPKDRFSAEMPDATLATLKIQPSEPRDSAVYFCASGFFKTGTGTGELFFGEGSRLTVL.

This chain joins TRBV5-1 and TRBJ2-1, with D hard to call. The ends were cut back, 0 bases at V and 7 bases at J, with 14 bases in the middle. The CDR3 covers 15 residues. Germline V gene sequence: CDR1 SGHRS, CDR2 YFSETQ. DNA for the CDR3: TGCGCCAGCAGCTTGGAGTCGCAGTGGTTGAATGAGCAGTTCTTC. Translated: CASSLESQWLNEQFF.

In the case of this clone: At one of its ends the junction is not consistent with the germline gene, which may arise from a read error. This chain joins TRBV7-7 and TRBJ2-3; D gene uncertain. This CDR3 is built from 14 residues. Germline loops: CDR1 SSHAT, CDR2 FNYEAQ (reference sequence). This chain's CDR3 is CASSLGSNTDTQYF. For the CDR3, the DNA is TGTGCTAGCAGCCTCGGTTCTAACACAGATACGCAGTATTTT.